This T cell receptor (beta chain) was observed in a study of shared clonotypes between healthy human individuals. Clones were read by immunoSEQ multiplex PCR, and TCRdb kept only the in-frame ones, dropping some. The table lists about 680,000 clones, roughly 78% of them singletons. This clone was seen only a few times. Caucasian adults living in Nashville, Tennessee, provided all samples. The CDR3 covers 12 residues. Looked up from germline, CDR1 is SGHTA and CDR2 is FQGTGA. V was cut by 5 bases and J by 3 bases, with 2 bases left in between. This sequence originates from a woman aged 30 to 39 in good health. The sequenced material came from memory CD4+ T cells sorted from blood. Subset here: CD45RA-negative fraction. The chain carries TRBV7-3 and TRBJ2-6; D gene uncertain. CDR3 DNA: TGTGCCAGCAGCCATGGGGCCAACGTCCTGACTTTC. Its translation: CASSHGANVLTF.